This entry lists 25 T cell receptor beta chains sequenced from one sample in a study of memory CD4+ T cells and cytomegalovirus serostatus. Generated by immunoSEQ multiplex PCR, the TCRdb table keeps only in-frame clones and is missing some. The sample contains 56,000 or so clones, 82% of which appear only once. Single viable CD3+CD4+CD8-CD45RO+ cells were sorted as the memory CD4+ T cells. Sequences were obtained from memory CD4+ T cells from blood. The receptors come from an adult in good health and CMV-seronegative.

V is TRBV7-9 and J is TRBJ2-5, with D perhaps matching TRBD2 (5 bases). CDR1 is SEHNR and CDR2 is FQNEAQ in the germline V gene (reference sequence). Trimming removed 2 bases at V and 5 bases at J, with 21 bases between. This CDR3 comprises 17 residues. This CDR3 reads CASSLPRGFGFVETQYF. CDR3 nucleotide sequence: TGTGCCAGCAGCTTACCCCGGGGTTTCGGGTTCGTTGAGACCCAGTACTTC. The variable domain in full, with the rest retrieved from reference TRBV7-9 and TRBJ2-5, is DTGVSQNPRHKITKRGQNVTFRCDPISEHNRLYWYRQTLGQGPEFLTYFQNEAQLEKSRLLSDRFSAERPKGSFSTLEIQRTEQGDSAMYLCASSLPRGFGFVETQYFGPGTRLLVL.

This clone was found a few times. The chain couples TRBV6-1 to TRBJ2-2; perhaps TRBD2 as D (7 bases). The germline gives CDR1 MNHNS, CDR2 SASEGT. Trimming shortened V by 5 bases and J by 8 bases, and 18 bases separated the two germline ends. The CDR3 has 15 residues. CDR3 nucleotide sequence: TGTGCCAGCAGTCCGACTGGGCGGGGGCCTGGGGAGCTGTTTTTT. Translating gives CASSPTGRGPGELFF.

V is TRBV11-2 and J is TRBJ2-2; 11 nucleotides line up with TRBD1. This CDR3 has 14 amino acids. Germline V gene data show CDR1 as SGHAT and CDR2 as FQNNGV. Germline trimming cut 6 bases from V and 8 bases from J; bases unmatched to any gene: 5. CDR3 region: CASSWTGGGGELFF. Written as DNA, the CDR3 is TGTGCCAGCAGTTGGACAGGGGGCGGAGGGGAGCTGTTTTTT.

This rearrangement joins TRBV28 to TRBJ2-1, with 9 positions matching TRBD1. Looked up from germline, CDR1 is MDHEN and CDR2 is SYDVKM. The CDR3 extends over 15 amino acids. V dropped 4 bases and J dropped 6; count of bases not matched to a gene: 7. Written as DNA, the CDR3 is TGTGCCAGCAGTTCCGGGACAGGGAAGCCCAATGAGCAGTTCTTC. It translates to CASSSGTGKPNEQFF.

This clone turned up a few times. This chain joins TRBV15 and TRBJ1-2; 7 bases match TRBD1. CDR1 is LNHNV, CDR2 YYDKDF, per germline (reference sequence). Unmatched junction bases numbered 5, after V lost 0 bases and J lost 4 bases. The CDR3 totals 15 residues. DNA for the CDR3: TGTGCCACCAGCAGAGATCTTGGGACAGTCTATGGCTACACCTTC. Translation: CATSRDLGTVYGYTF.

The chain joins TRBV4-1 to TRBJ1-1; D is uncertain. Trimming removed 4 bases at V and 0 bases at J, with 18 bases between. Germline lookup yields CDR1 MGHRA and CDR2 YSYEKL. The CDR3 runs to 17 residues. CDR3 sequence reads: CASSPVPAGFLNTEAFF. CDR3 nucleotides: TGCGCCAGCAGCCCGGTTCCCGCAGGATTCCTGAACACTGAAGCTTTCTTT.

This clone was found a few times. This rearrangement joins TRBV28 to TRBJ2-7; maybe TRBD1 (6 bases). V dropped 4 bases and J dropped 3 bases, with 16 bases sitting between them. The CDR3 covers 15 residues. CDR1 is MDHEN, CDR2 SYDVKM, per germline. The DNA for the CDR3 is TGTGCCAGCAGTTCACCAGGACAGTGGAACTACGAGCAGTACTTC. It translates to CASSSPGQWNYEQYF.

V is TRBV6-5 and J is TRBJ2-7, with D perhaps matching TRBD1 (5 bases). In germline, CDR1 is MNHEY, CDR2 SVGAGI. Trimming cost V 5 bases and J 5 bases, with 16 bases left between them. This CDR3 is 14 amino acids long. CDR3 amino acids: CASSDGRVVDEQYF. CDR3 coding DNA: TGTGCCAGCAGTGATGGCAGGGTGGTCGACGAGCAGTACTTC.

The chain joins TRBV5-1 to TRBJ1-2; D is perhaps TRBD1 (6 bases). With 1 base removed from V and 5 bases from J, the gap between germline ends came to 9 bases. Looked up from germline, CDR1 is SGHRS and CDR2 is YFSETQ. CDR3 length equals 13 residues. CDR3 region: CASSLSGAYGYTF. CDR3 bases: TGCGCCAGCAGCTTGTCAGGGGCTTATGGCTACACCTTC.

The chain joins TRBV10-3 to TRBJ2-1; 11 bases fit TRBD2. V gave up 6 bases and J gave up 5 bases; unmatched junction bases: 3. The CDR3 has 14 amino acids. Germline CDR1 reads ENHRY; CDR2 reads SYGVKD. The CDR3 coding sequence is TGTGCCATCAGAACTAGCGGGGGTCACAATGAGCAGTTCTTC. Translation: CAIRTSGGHNEQFF.

CDR3 nucleotides: TGTGCCAGCAGTACACCGGGACCCCCTGAAGCTTTCTTT. It translates to CASSTPGPPEAFF. The chain uses TRBV6-6 and TRBJ1-1; D is possibly TRBD1 (5 bases). Germline V CDR1 and CDR2: MNHNY, SVGAGI (reference sequence). Deletions cut 5 bases from V and 6 bases from J, with 13 bases between. The CDR3 covers 13 residues.

This chain links TRBV6-6 with TRBJ2-7; D is unclear. This CDR3 region has 12 residues. Germline V gene lookup returns CDR1 MNHNY and CDR2 SVGAGI (reference sequence). Trimming stripped 6 bases from V and 2 bases from J, with 8 bases between. CDR3 sequence reads: CASSNNAYEQYF. The DNA of the CDR3 is TGTGCCAGCAGCAACAACGCCTACGAGCAGTACTTC.

The CDR3 nucleotides are TGTGCCAGCTCACCTTCAAGACAGGGGGCCCAGAATGGCTACACCTTC. It specifies CASSPSRQGAQNGYTF. This chain connects TRBV18 to TRBJ1-2; 10 bases agree with TRBD1. V dropped 3 bases and J dropped 6; count of bases not matched to a gene: 10. Germline loops: CDR1 KGHSH, CDR2 LQKENI. The CDR3 consists of 16 residues. Variable domain in full (rest from reference TRBV18 and TRBJ1-2): NAGVMQNPRHLVRRRGQEARLRCSPMKGHSHVYWYRQLPEEGLKFMVYLQKENIIDESGMPKERFSAEFPKEGPSILRIQQVVRGDSAAYFCASSPSRQGAQNGYTFGSGTRLTVV.

V gene TRBV15 combines with J gene TRBJ1-2; TRBD1 matches at 11 bases. In germline, CDR1 is LNHNV, CDR2 YYDKDF (reference sequence). The CDR3 spans 15 residues. The ends lost 1 base at V and 5 bases at J; junction bases unmatched: 3. The CDR3 DNA is TGTGCCACCAGCAGAGGGGGGACAGGGGGTTATGGCTACACCTTC. It is translated as CATSRGGTGGYGYTF.

This clone was seen a few times. The chain links TRBV6-1 to TRBJ1-2; 12 bases map to TRBD1. Trimming cost V 0 bases and J 7 bases; bases outside gene matches: 6. The germline V gene encodes CDR1 MNHNS and CDR2 SASEGT. The CDR3 length is 16 residues. DNA for the CDR3: TGTGCCAGCAGTGAAGCGGGACAGGGGGCGAGGTCTGGCTACACCTTC. Protein sequence: CASSEAGQGARSGYTF.

This rearrangement joins TRBV19 to TRBJ2-1; D gene ambiguous. Germline CDR1 is LNHDA and CDR2 is SQIVND (reference sequence). Trimming removed 4 bases at V and 4 bases at J, with 17 bases between. CDR3 length: 16 residues. The CDR3 bases are TGTGCCAGTAGTACCGGAGAAAAGAGATCATACAATGAGCAGTTCTTC. Amino acids: CASSTGEKRSYNEQFF. Supplemented by reference TRBV19 and TRBJ2-1, the full variable domain reads DGGITQSPKYLFRKEGQNVTLSCEQNLNHDAMYWYRQDPGQGLRLIYYSQIVNDFQKGDIAEGYSVSREKKESFPLTVTSAQKNPTAFYLCASSTGEKRSYNEQFFGPGTRLTVL.

This sequence joins TRBV14 and TRBJ2-1; D is unclear. Germline V lookup: CDR1 SGHDN, CDR2 FVKESK. Trimming shortened V by 2 bases and J by 4 bases, and 9 bases separated the two germline ends. The CDR3 length is 14 residues. CDR3 bases: TGTGCCAGCAGCCAAACGCGATTTTACAATGAGCAGTTCTTC. Its translation is CASSQTRFYNEQFF.

V usage is TRBV19 and J usage is TRBJ1-4; TRBD1 might be the D (5 bases). V was clipped by 3 bases and J by 7 bases, with 15 bases between them. The CDR3 is 15 residues long. Germline V lookup: CDR1 LNHDA, CDR2 SQIVND (reference sequence). CDR3 coding DNA: TGTGCCAGTAGTATGGGGGACCGCCGCCCTGAAAAACTGTTTTTT. Its translation: CASSMGDRRPEKLFF.

The CDR3 protein is CASSRTGDNSPLHF. The CDR3 nucleotides are TGTGCCAGCAGCCGCACAGGGGACAATTCACCCCTCCACTTT. The chain is built from TRBV7-2 and TRBJ1-6, with 7 bases fitting TRBD1. Germline V CDR1 and CDR2: SGHTA, FQGNSA. V lost 5 bases, J lost 7 bases, and 5 bases stayed unmatched. The CDR3 extends over 14 amino acids.

The V gene is TRBV18, the J gene TRBJ2-7; TRBD2 agrees at 7 bases. In germline, CDR1 is KGHSH, CDR2 LQKENI. After removal of 2 bases from V and 5 bases from J, the junction contained 6 bases not matched to a gene. This CDR3 region has 14 residues. The CDR3 coding sequence is TGTGCCAGCTCACCAGAGGCTAGCGGTCACGAGCAGTACTTC. It is translated as CASSPEASGHEQYF.

This clone was detected once. V gene TRBV10-3 combines with J gene TRBJ2-7; no clear D gene. From germline, CDR1 is ENHRY and CDR2 SYGVKD. The CDR3 is made up of 12 amino acids. The V gene lost 0 bases and the J gene lost 7 bases, with 7 bases spanning the gap. CDR3 nucleotides: TGTGCCATCAGTGAGTCGCGACCGGAGCAGTACTTC. Translation gives CAISESRPEQYF.

CDR3 loop: CASSSPGGGKTEAFF. Written as DNA, the CDR3 is TGTGCCAGCAGCTCCCCAGGAGGGGGGAAGACTGAAGCTTTCTTT. The chain joins TRBV6-6 to TRBJ1-1; D possibly corresponds to TRBD1 (6 bases). The CDR3 consists of 15 residues. Germline assignment: CDR1 MNHNY and CDR2 SVGAGI (reference sequence). The germline V and J ends were trimmed by 6 bases and 5 bases, with 19 bases remaining between them.

The V call is TRBV30, the J call TRBJ2-7; 8 bases align to TRBD2. The CDR3 has 13 residues. J gave up 6 bases and V 0 bases, and 4 bases lay outside the gene matches. Per germline, CDR1 GTSNPN and CDR2 SVGIG (reference sequence). The CDR3 DNA is TGTGCCTGGAGTGTTACTAGCGGATTCGAGCAGTACTTC. This encodes CAWSVTSGFEQYF.

Here the CDR3 DNA reads TGTGCCAGCATTGCCTACCTAGCGGGGGGGCACACAGATACGCAGTATTTT. Its protein is CASIAYLAGGHTDTQYF. The J gene is TRBJ2-3, the V gene TRBV28, with 12 bases lining up with TRBD2. The germline V gene encodes CDR1 MDHEN and CDR2 SYDVKM. Germline trimming cut 7 bases from V and 2 bases from J; bases unmatched to any gene: 10. The CDR3 runs to 17 residues.

The chain employs TRBV5-1 and TRBJ2-3; 10 bases match TRBD1. Germline CDR1 SGHRS, CDR2 YFSETQ. V shed 4 bases, J shed 3 bases, and the junction held 8 bases outside the gene matches. CDR3 length: 16 residues. For the CDR3, the DNA is TGCGCCAGCAGCCCACTAGGGACAGGGGTGACAGATACGCAGTATTTT. It translates to CASSPLGTGVTDTQYF.